This T cell receptor beta chain was recovered during a study of blood T cell repertoires in COVID-19. Study as a whole: Acute-phase and convalescent COVID-19 samples originated in the United States, Italy and Spain. From T cells, B-cell-depleted T cells, or PBMCs came the material, which was cDNA or gDNA.

Losses at the gene ends were 4 bases for V and 7 bases for J; bases not matched to a gene: 8. Germline V gene data show CDR1 as SGDLS and CDR2 as YYNGEE. The CDR3 loop spans 17 amino acids. Authors' methods: Amplified reference gene primers provided the basis for estimating nucleated cell counts. TCRdb's table, derived via immunoSEQ multiplex PCR, lists solely in-frame clones and lacks some. The V and J calls and clone size were taken over from that table, and D and trimming were inferred from the DNA. The sample yields fewer than 300,000 clones, approximately 90% seen once. Material: peripheral blood. The gene calls are TRBV9 and TRBJ2-2; 15 positions agree with TRBD2. The clonotype comes from a young woman with COVID-19, enrolled during active disease. CDR3 protein: CASSPGLAGGPGGELFF. CDR3 bases: TGTGCCAGCAGCCCCGGACTAGCGGGAGGGCCTGGCGGGGAGCTGTTTTTT. Variable domain in full (rest from reference TRBV9 and TRBJ2-2): DSGVTQTPKHLITATGQRVTLRCSPRSGDLSVYWYQQSLDQGLQFLIQYYNGEERAKGNILERFSAQQFPDLHSELNLSSLELGDSALYFCASSPGLAGGPGGELFFGEGSRLTVL.